The clone carrying this T cell receptor beta chain was detected many times. The sample is drawn from a study of molecular identifiers for immune sequencing clone quantification. One entry per CDR3 protein results from TCRdb running MiXCR on the PCR reads. The sample records 85,000 to 100,000 distinct CDR3 sequences, approximately 24% being singletons. The V gene lost 1 base and the J gene lost 4 bases, with 3 bases spanning the gap. The CDR3 has 12 residues. Germline CDR1 and CDR2: MGHRA and YSYEKL. This TCR derives from a human donor in good health. Some libraries in this study had Jurkat cell RNA spiked in. The material sequenced was naive CD8+ T cells from blood, with Jurkat cell RNA spiked in. Specified subset: FACS-sorted CD8+CD4-CCR7+CD45RA+ naive T cells. The rearrangement joins TRBV4-1 to TRBJ2-3; D remains unclear. For the CDR3, the DNA is TGCGCCAGCAGCCAAGCGTCAGATACGCAGTATTTT. Protein sequence: CASSQASDTQYF.